This T cell receptor beta chain was identified during a study of cytomegalovirus exposure and HLA in healthy donors. Study-wide points: The CMV antigen specificity of a few CMV-associated chains was confirmed through in vitro analysis. Most TCR sequences showed up rarely, but some public TCRs showed up in many donors. It was reportedly the case that the classifier diagnosed cytomegalovirus status with high specificity and sensitivity. Some TCR beta chains (over 150 of them) were listed as cytomegalovirus-associated.

In regard to this clone: Its antigen is undetermined.

The table came from immunoSEQ multiplex PCR; TCRdb's copy has only in-frame clones and leaves some out. The sample records 150,000 to 200,000 clones, 85% to 90% being singletons. Sequences were obtained from PBMCs. The receptor comes from a man younger than 30 in good health and CMV-seropositive.

CDR3 in amino acids: CASSFSGGGKTQYF. The CDR3 region has the DNA TGTGCCAGCAGTTTTTCAGGGGGCGGGAAGACCCAGTACTTC. The V gene is TRBV2, the J gene TRBJ2-5, with 8 bases that match TRBD1. Germline trimming cut 5 bases from V and 6 bases from J; bases unmatched to any gene: 8. The CDR3 extends over 14 amino acids. The germline gives CDR1 SNHLY, CDR2 FYNNEI.